This TCR beta chain derives from a study of T-cell memory formation after mild COVID-19. Regarding the study as a whole: Clones contracting day 15 to 85 were balanced CD4/CD8; later expanders leaned CD4+.

TCRdb analysed the 5' RACE reads with MiXCR anew, one entry per CDR3 protein. Of about 290,000 distinct CDR3 sequences in the sample, roughly 15% were seen once. Note on this clonotype: Its antigen is unidentified.

Germline CDR1 and CDR2: SGHTS and YDEGEE. This CDR3 spans 14 amino acids. Trimming took 0 bases from V and 7 from J, leaving 12 bases between them. This chain links TRBV5-8 with TRBJ2-3, with a possible D match to TRBD2 (5 bases). The clonotype was recovered from a man between 18 and 29 years old who had mild COVID-19 (a few samples of this study predate the infection). Cell type and time point are not known. The sequencing input was PBMCs or a T cell subset sorted from them (not recorded which). DNA for the CDR3: TGTGCCAGCAGCTTGGCCTACGGGGTGTATACGCAGTATTTT. Its translation is CASSLAYGVYTQYF.